This TCR beta chain was identified during a study of post-analysis software for immune sequencing data. Study-level findings and limits: In multiple sclerosis, normalized Chao1 diversity was significantly below that of controls. In patients, five TRBV segments were more frequent than in controls, with TRBV5-6, TRBV5-1 and TRBV20-1 among them.

The V and J ends lost 3 bases and 2 bases respectively, with 14 bases between them. Germline V gene data show CDR1 as LGHNA and CDR2 as YSLEER. There are 15 residues in the CDR3. Unique molecular identifiers tagged the TCR beta cDNA libraries. One entry per CDR3 protein results from TCRdb running MiXCR on the PCR reads. The table lists 350,000 to 450,000 distinct CDR3 sequences, 30% to 40% of them singletons. Worth noting for this clonotype: The target antigen is unknown.

The sample comprised blood. J is TRBJ2-7 and V is TRBV4-3; D perhaps matches TRBD1 (5 bases). The clonotype was recovered from a girl aged 2-10 years with multiple sclerosis. Here the CDR3 DNA reads TGCGCCAGCAGCCATGATCCGACAGAGACCTACGAGCAGTACTTC. This translates into CASSHDPTETYEQYF.